This T cell receptor (beta chain) was recovered during a study of OX40 agonist ivuxolimab in advanced cancers. About the study: Hepatocellular carcinoma, melanoma, renal cell or head and neck cancer was diagnosed in the dose-escalation patients.

Repertoires were generated with immunoSEQ multiplex PCR, while TCRdb's copy carries only in-frame clones and drops some. The sample has tens of thousands of clones; under 95% are singletons. V lost 0 bases and J 4 bases, leaving 12 bases between the germline ends. The CDR3 sequence is 15 residues long. Per the germline V gene, CDR1 is SGHAT and CDR2 is FQNNGV. In its sample, this clone was seen once. Its antigen is unknown. Autoimmune disease history or systemic immunosuppression barred patients. Whole-study findings and limits: Circulating CD4+ and CD8+ T cells showed clonal expansion by week 6 at 0.1 to 3.0 mg/kg.

The rearrangement joins TRBV11-2 to TRBJ1-1; possible D gene TRBD1, 6 bases. The sequenced sample was CD4+ or CD8+ T cells sorted from blood, obtained in a trial of the OX40 agonist ivuxolimab. The sequence was obtained from an adult with an advanced solid tumor such as melanoma, head and neck, liver or kidney cancer. This CDR3 reads CASSLDRGIGTEAFF. The CDR3 DNA reads as TGTGCCAGCAGCTTAGACAGGGGAATCGGCACTGAAGCTTTCTTT.